The 15 T cell receptor beta chains below all came from one sample that was sequenced in a study of shared clonotypes between healthy human individuals. Some clones are missing from TCRdb's copy, which holds only in-frame ones; the method was immunoSEQ multiplex PCR. The profile shows about 1 million clones, about 80% of them singletons. The material sequenced was memory CD4+ T cells from PBMCs. The subset: CD45RA-negative fraction. All receptors derive from a man younger than 30 in good health. Some clones in this sample may be carry-over from other donors' samples.

This clone has just a few counts. This chain connects TRBV28 to TRBJ1-2; D gene unclear. This CDR3 spans 14 amino acids. Deletions cut 10 bases from V and 4 bases from J, with 19 bases between. CDR1 MDHEN and CDR2 SYDVKM come from the germline V gene. The CDR3 protein is CAITPRGLGYGYTF. The CDR3 DNA is TGTGCCATAACCCCCAGAGGCTTGGGCTATGGCTACACCTTC.

The V call is TRBV7-2, the J call TRBJ2-1, with 10 bases identical to TRBD2. This CDR3 region has 16 residues. The V and J ends lost 5 bases and 8 bases, in that order; junction bases with no gene match: 12. Looked up from germline, CDR1 is SGHTA and CDR2 is FQGNSA. The CDR3 region is CASSPRASGRGYEQFF. CDR3 DNA sequence: TGTGCCAGCAGCCCAAGGGCAAGCGGGAGGGGTTATGAGCAGTTCTTC.

This clone was observed a handful of times. V usage is TRBV27 and J usage is TRBJ1-1; D gene unclear. The CDR3 is 13 residues long. Germline V gene lookup returns CDR1 MNHEY and CDR2 SMNVEV (reference sequence). With 5 bases removed from V and 3 bases from J, the gap between germline ends came to 10 bases. CDR3 DNA: TGTGCCAGCAGTCCAAAAAGGGACACTGAAGCTTTCTTT. It codes for CASSPKRDTEAFF.

The chain joins TRBV6-6 to TRBJ2-7; D unresolved. This CDR3 comprises 14 residues. Trimming stripped 2 bases from V and 0 bases from J, with 8 bases between. From germline, CDR1 is MNHNY and CDR2 SVGAGI (reference sequence). This CDR3 reads CASSYVGTSYEQYF. DNA of the CDR3: TGTGCCAGCAGTTACGTCGGAACCTCCTACGAGCAGTACTTC.

The rearrangement uses TRBV9 and TRBJ1-4; no clear D. Germline CDR1 reads SGDLS; CDR2 reads YYNGEE. The CDR3 covers 15 residues. Trimming removed 4 bases at V and 8 bases at J, with 18 bases between. CDR3 sequence: CASSSSLREEEKLFF. The CDR3 DNA sequence: TGTGCCAGCAGCTCATCCCTTCGAGAAGAGGAAAAACTGTTTTTT.

J is TRBJ1-3 and V is TRBV28; no definite D call. The germline gives CDR1 MDHEN, CDR2 SYDVKM. This CDR3 is 15 amino acids long. V shed 6 bases and J shed 2 bases, with 14 bases lying between them. CDR3 in amino acids: CASSYKEIPGNTIYF. CDR3 bases: TGTGCCAGCAGCTATAAAGAGATACCTGGAAACACCATATATTTT.

The chain joins TRBV7-2 to TRBJ2-1, with 9 positions matching TRBD2. CDR1 and CDR2 from the germline V gene are SGHTA and FQGNSA. The CDR3 is made up of 16 amino acids. With V trimmed by 2 bases and J by 3 bases, 5 bases remained unmatched. CDR3 sequence reads: CASSLWASGIYNEQFF. For the CDR3, the DNA is TGTGCCAGCAGCTTATGGGCTAGCGGGATCTACAATGAGCAGTTCTTC.

The V call is TRBV4-3, the J call TRBJ2-5; D may correspond to TRBD1 or TRBD2 (6 bases each). The V end was cut by 8 bases, the J end by 5 bases, with 15 bases between. CDR3 size: 13 residues. Germline CDR1 and CDR2: LGHNA and YSLEER. The CDR3, as DNA: TGCGCCAGCGCACGGGAAGGGGGGGAGACCCAGTACTTC. This encodes CASAREGGETQYF.

In regard to this clone: This sample includes further DNA sequences coding for the same CDR3. The genes are TRBV7-2 and TRBJ2-3, with D uncertain. The germline CDR1 and CDR2 sequences are SGHTA and FQGNSA. The length of the CDR3 is 13 residues. Trimming took off 2 bases at V and 1 base at J, with 4 bases between the two ends. The CDR3 coding sequence is TGTGCCAGCAGCTTATCACGCACAGATACGCAGTATTTT. This gives the protein CASSLSRTDTQYF.

This chain links TRBV2 with TRBJ2-5; weak D call: TRBD1 (6 bases). CDR3 size: 13 residues. CDR1 is SNHLY, CDR2 FYNNEI, per germline. With 5 bases removed from V and 5 bases from J, the gap between germline ends came to 12 bases. The CDR3: CASSRNRVETQYF. CDR3 sequence (DNA): TGTGCCAGCAGTCGAAACAGGGTGGAGACCCAGTACTTC.

This clone was observed a few times. This rearrangement joins TRBV28 to TRBJ1-1; D not certain. V lost 3 bases and J 0 bases, leaving 8 bases between the germline ends. The CDR3 runs 14 residues. Germline CDR1 reads MDHEN; CDR2 reads SYDVKM. CDR3 sequence: CASSLQAMNTEAFF. CDR3 DNA: TGTGCCAGCAGTTTGCAGGCTATGAACACTGAAGCTTTCTTT.

The gene calls are TRBV28 and TRBJ1-4; TRBD1 might be the D (6 bases). V was clipped by 5 bases and J by 8 bases, with 15 bases between them. The CDR3 extends over 14 amino acids. Germline loops: CDR1 MDHEN, CDR2 SYDVKM. Written as DNA, the CDR3 is TGTGCCAGCAGTGCACAGGGCGGACGGGAAAAACTGTTTTTT. As protein: CASSAQGGREKLFF.

This rearrangement joins TRBV27 to TRBJ2-7, with TRBD1 identical over 7 bases. In germline, CDR1 is MNHEY, CDR2 SMNVEV (reference sequence). With 6 bases clipped from V and 3 bases from J, the junction kept 11 bases outside the gene matches. The CDR3 is made up of 15 amino acids. As DNA, the CDR3 is TGTGCCAGCAGGATACAGACAGGGACGGGCTACGAGCAGTACTTC. Its protein product is CASRIQTGTGYEQYF.

This clone was counted a few times. The chain uses TRBV4-2 and TRBJ1-1; D gene uncertain. The germline V and J ends were trimmed by 1 base and 10 bases, with 13 bases remaining between them. The CDR3 runs 13 residues. CDR1 and CDR2 (germline): LGHNA, YNFKEQ. The DNA for the CDR3 is TGTGCCAGCAGCCAAGGGACGGGCCTGGTAGCTTTCTTT. It is translated as CASSQGTGLVAFF.

J is TRBJ1-2 and V is TRBV5-1; 9 nucleotides align to TRBD1. The germline CDR1 and CDR2 sequences are SGHRS and YFSETQ. The CDR3 covers 15 residues. After removal of 4 bases from V and 8 bases from J, the junction contained 12 bases not matched to a gene. The CDR3 sequence is CASSRTPGQGGGYTF. In DNA form, the CDR3 reads TGCGCCAGCAGCCGCACCCCGGGACAGGGAGGGGGCTACACCTTC.